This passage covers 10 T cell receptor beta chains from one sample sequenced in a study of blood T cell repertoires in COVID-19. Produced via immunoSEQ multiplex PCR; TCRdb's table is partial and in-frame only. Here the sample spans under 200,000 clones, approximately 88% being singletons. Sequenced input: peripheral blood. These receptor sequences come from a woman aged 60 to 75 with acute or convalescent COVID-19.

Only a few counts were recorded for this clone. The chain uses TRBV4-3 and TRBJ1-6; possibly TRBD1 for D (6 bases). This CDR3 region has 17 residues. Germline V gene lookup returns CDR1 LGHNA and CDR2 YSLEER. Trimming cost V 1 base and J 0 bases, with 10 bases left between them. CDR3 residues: CASSQAGQPSYNSPLHF. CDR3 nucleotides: TGCGCCAGCAGCCAAGCTGGACAGCCCTCCTATAATTCACCCCTCCACTTT.

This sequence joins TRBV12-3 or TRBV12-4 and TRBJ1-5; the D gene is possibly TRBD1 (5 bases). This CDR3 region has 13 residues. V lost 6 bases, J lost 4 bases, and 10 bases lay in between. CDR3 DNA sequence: TGTGCCAGCAGCATACAGGAAAATCAGCCCCAGCATTTT. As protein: CASSIQENQPQHF.

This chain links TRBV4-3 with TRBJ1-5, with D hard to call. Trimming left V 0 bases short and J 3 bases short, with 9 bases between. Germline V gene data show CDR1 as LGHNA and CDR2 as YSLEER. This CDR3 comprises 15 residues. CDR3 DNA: TGCGCCAGCAGCCAAGATTGGGCCCCCAATCAGCCCCAGCATTTT. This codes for CASSQDWAPNQPQHF.

The CDR3 here is CASSRKGRQGEYNEQFF. The CDR3 DNA reads TGCGCCAGCAGTCGGAAGGGTAGACAGGGTGAGTACAATGAGCAGTTCTTC. The rearrangement links TRBV23-1 to TRBJ2-1; 7 nucleotides agree with TRBD1. TRBV23-1 has ORF status, its function being uncertain. After removal of 4 bases from V and 4 bases from J, the junction contained 13 bases not matched to a gene. The CDR3 length is 17 residues.

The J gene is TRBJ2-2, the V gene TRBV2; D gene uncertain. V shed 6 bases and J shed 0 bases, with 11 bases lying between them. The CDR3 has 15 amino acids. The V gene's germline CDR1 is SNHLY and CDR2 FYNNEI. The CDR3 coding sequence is TGTGCCAGCAGGTTCGTCACATCGAACACCGGGGAGCTGTTTTTT. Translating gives CASRFVTSNTGELFF.

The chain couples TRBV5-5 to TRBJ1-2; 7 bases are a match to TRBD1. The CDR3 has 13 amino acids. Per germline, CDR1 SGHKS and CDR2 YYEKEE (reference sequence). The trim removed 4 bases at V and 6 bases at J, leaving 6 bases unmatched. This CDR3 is CASSRDRVDGYTF. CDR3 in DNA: TGTGCCAGCAGCCGTGACAGGGTAGATGGCTACACCTTC.

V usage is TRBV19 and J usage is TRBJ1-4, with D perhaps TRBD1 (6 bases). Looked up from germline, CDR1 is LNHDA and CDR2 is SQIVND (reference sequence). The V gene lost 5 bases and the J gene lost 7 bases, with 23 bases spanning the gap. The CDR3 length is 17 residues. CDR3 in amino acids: CASSPPLSGTPLEKLFF. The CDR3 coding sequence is TGTGCCAGTAGTCCGCCCCTGAGTGGGACACCTCTTGAAAAACTGTTTTTT.

CDR3 coding DNA: TGTGCCAGCAGCGCGCAGACAGGGGCCTACGAGCAGTACTTC. Translation: CASSAQTGAYEQYF. The chain uses TRBV9 and TRBJ2-7, with 8 bases fitting TRBD1. The V gene end was trimmed by 3 bases and the J gene end by 2 bases; junction bases not matched to a gene: 4. The CDR3 has 14 residues. Germline V gene sequence: CDR1 SGDLS, CDR2 YYNGEE.

CDR3 coding DNA: TGTGCCAGCATCAACCCGGGACAGGACACTGAAGCTTTCTTT. The encoded protein is CASINPGQDTEAFF. This chain joins TRBV7-2 and TRBJ1-1; TRBD1 matches 8 bases. CDR1 and CDR2 from the germline V gene are SGHTA and FQGNSA. The length of the CDR3 is 14 residues. Trimming took 7 bases from V and 3 from J; bases not matched to a gene: 7.

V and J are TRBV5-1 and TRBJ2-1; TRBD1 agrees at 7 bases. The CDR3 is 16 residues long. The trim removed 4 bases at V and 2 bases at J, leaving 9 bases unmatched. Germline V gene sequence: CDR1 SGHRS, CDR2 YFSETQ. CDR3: CASSPGDSRTYNEQFF. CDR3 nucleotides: TGCGCCAGCAGCCCCGGGGACAGTCGGACCTACAATGAGCAGTTCTTC.